This TCR beta chain is drawn from a study of blood T cell repertoires in COVID-19. Turning to the study itself: Researchers got acute and convalescent COVID-19 samples from the United States, Italy and Spain. PBMCs, B-cell-depleted T cells, or T cells provided the cDNA or gDNA that made up the material.

The CDR3 runs 16 residues. Germline V gives CDR1 MNHEY, CDR2 SVGEGT. V lost 2 bases, J lost 11 bases, and 24 bases lay in between. Authors' methods: Reference gene primer amplification in the assay estimated nucleated cell counts. The repertoire was sequenced with immunoSEQ multiplex PCR; TCRdb's copy has only in-frame clones and lacks some. The V and J calls and clone size are taken from that table; D and trimming were inferred from the DNA. This sample has 85,000 to 100,000 clones; around three quarters occur once, and the top ten carry 20% to 25%. The source material was peripheral blood. This clonotype was sampled from an older woman in a cohort sampled during active or convalescent COVID-19. The chain combines TRBV6-2 or TRBV6-3 with TRBJ1-1, with D unresolved. The DNA for the CDR3 is TGTGCCAGCAGTTACCCAATGAGCGGGCAGGAAGTCGAGGCTTTCTTT. Translation: CASSYPMSGQEVEAFF.